The clone carrying this T cell receptor beta chain has ten or more counts. Unique molecular identifiers tagged the TCRbeta library. TCRdb processed the PCR reads anew with MiXCR; each CDR3 protein has one entry. Counted here are hundreds of thousands of distinct CDR3 sequences, around 12% occurring once; the ten biggest clones make up over 2%. The data were obtained in a study of T-cell reconstitution after alpha-beta-depleted transplantation in children. Trimming pared 6 bases from V and 4 bases from J, leaving 12 bases between. From germline, CDR1 is LGHDT and CDR2 YNNKEL (reference sequence). The CDR3 length is 13 residues.

The chain carries TRBV3-1 and TRBJ2-5, with D uncertain. The receptor's source is a human donor who donated a stem cell graft to a child with acute lymphoblastic leukemia. This material consisted of PBMCs from the stem cell graft donor, taken from the stem cell graft. The CDR3 protein is CASSPDGGETQYF. CDR3 DNA: TGTGCCAGCAGTCCAGATGGTGGAGAGACCCAGTACTTC.